This T cell receptor (beta chain) stems from a study of T-cell reconstitution after alpha-beta-depleted transplantation in children. The library targeted TCRbeta and was prepared with unique molecular identifiers. Using its own MiXCR run on the PCR reads, TCRdb lists one record per CDR3 protein. The table has about 410,000 distinct CDR3 sequences, roughly 22% seen once; the top ten hold approximately 3.9%. Trimming cost V 5 bases and J 3 bases, with 13 bases left between them. There are 14 residues in the CDR3. CDR1 and CDR2 (germline): MDHEN, SYDVKM. The specimen was PBMCs from the stem cell graft donor, collected from the stem cell graft. V is TRBV28 and J is TRBJ1-1; D perhaps matches TRBD1 (5 bases). The source is a human donor who donated a stem cell graft to a child with acute myeloid leukemia. As DNA, the CDR3 is TGTGCCAGCAGTGAAGGACAAACATACACTGAAGCTTTCTTT. It is translated as CASSEGQTYTEAFF.